The rows below give T cell receptor beta chains drawn from one sample of a study of T cells in Graves' hyperthyroidism and ophthalmopathy. TCRdb redid the calling of the multiplex PCR reads with MiXCR, one entry per CDR3 protein. The data show about 570,000 distinct CDR3 sequences, around 15% seen once. Sample: blood. These receptor sequences come from a woman aged 40-49 years with Graves' hyperthyroidism. The CDR3 runs from the conserved cysteine through the conserved F or W. D genes are given only for firm matches. Not every row has a clone size; where given, it reads once, few, many or a size class.

size	V	J	D	CDR3	DNA
few	TRBV9	TRBJ1-2	NA	CASSAGRDSNYGYTF	TGTGCCAGCAGCGCGGGCAGGGACTCCAACTATGGCTACACCTTC
many	TRBV3-1	TRBJ2-2	TRBD2	CASSPQLLAGAAGELFF	TGTGCCAGCAGCCCTCAACTACTAGCGGGAGCGGCCGGGGAGCTGTTTTTT
few	TRBV20-1	TRBJ2-5	TRBD2	CSATSGRAETQYF	TGCAGTGCAACTAGCGGGAGGGCGGAGACCCAGTACTTC
many	TRBV5-1	TRBJ2-1	TRBD2	CASSPSGRAVDEQFF	TGCGCCAGCAGCCCGAGCGGGAGGGCCGTCGATGAGCAGTTCTTC
many	TRBV2	TRBJ1-1	NA	CASTSRTEAFF	TGTGCCAGCACTTCTAGGACTGAAGCTTTCTTT
many	TRBV30	TRBJ2-5	TRBD1	CAWSPGTGVKETQYF	TGTGCCTGGAGCCCAGGGACAGGGGTTAAAGAGACCCAGTACTTC
NA	TRBV12-3/TRBV12-4	TRBJ2-1	NA	CASSLFPSNEQFF	TGTGCCAGCAGTTTATTTCCTAGCAATGAGCAGTTCTTC
many	TRBV20-1	TRBJ2-7	TRBD1	CSAREETGWFYEQYF	TGCAGTGCTAGAGAGGAGACAGGGTGGTTCTACGAGCAGTACTTC
few	TRBV20-1	TRBJ1-5	NA	CSARDPAGGPQPQHF	TGCAGTGCTAGAGATCCGGCCGGGGGCCCCCAGCCCCAGCATTTT
NA	TRBV27	TRBJ2-2	NA	CASSRGRELFF	TGTGCCAGCAGTAGGGGGAGGGAGCTGTTTTTT
few	TRBV12-3/TRBV12-4	TRBJ2-7	TRBD2	CASRLSGLADYEQYF	TGTGCCAGCAGACTGTCAGGACTAGCGGACTACGAGCAGTACTTC
NA	TRBV18	TRBJ2-2	NA	CASSLSSRGNTGELFF	TGTGCCAGCTCACTGTCTTCTAGGGGGAACACCGGGGAGCTGTTTTTT
NA	TRBV11-2	TRBJ1-4	TRBD1	CASSLAPQTGRKLFF	TGTGCCAGCAGCTTAGCCCCCCAGACAGGGCGGAAACTGTTTTTT
many	TRBV7-9	TRBJ2-7	NA	CASSPRDTYEQYF	TGTGCCAGCAGCCCCCGGGACACCTACGAGCAGTACTTC
many	TRBV5-1	TRBJ2-7	TRBD1	CASSPRQGSLEQYF	TGCGCCAGCAGCCCGAGACAGGGATCACTCGAGCAGTACTTC
NA	TRBV9	TRBJ1-1	NA	CASSAAWEDTEAFF	TGTGCCAGCAGCGCCGCATGGGAGGACACTGAAGCTTTCTTT
many	TRBV3-1	TRBJ1-2	NA	CASSSPAGRDYGYTF	TGTGCCAGCAGCTCCCCCGCGGGGCGTGACTATGGCTACACCTTC
many	TRBV2	TRBJ2-7	NA	CASSVSYYEQYF	TGTGCCAGCAGTGTCTCCTATTACGAGCAGTACTTC
many	TRBV28	TRBJ2-1	NA	CASSFSGTLFGNEQFF	TGTGCCAGCAGTTTTTCGGGGACCCTCTTTGGAAATGAGCAGTTCTTC
many	TRBV12-3/TRBV12-4	TRBJ2-7	TRBD2	CASSLEGLGSGRSEQYF	TGTGCCAGCAGTTTAGAGGGTTTGGGTAGCGGGAGATCCGAGCAGTACTTC
NA	TRBV5-4	TRBJ1-2	NA	CASSLSGGGRVVKGYTF	TGTGCCAGCAGCTTGAGTGGCGGGGGGCGCGTGGTTAAGGGCTACACCTTC
few	TRBV28	TRBJ2-4	NA	CASSSLGTSLGNIQYF	TGTGCCAGCAGTTCCCTGGGGACATCCCTTGGGAACATTCAGTACTTC
many	TRBV11-2	TRBJ2-5	NA	CASSLEQQETQYF	TGTGCCAGCAGCTTAGAACAGCAAGAGACCCAGTACTTC
many	TRBV27	TRBJ2-7	NA	CASRTGSYEQYF	TGTGCCAGCCGAACGGGTAGCTACGAGCAGTACTTC
many	TRBV2	TRBJ1-5	TRBD1	CASRDRDRGYSNQPQHF	TGTGCCAGCAGAGATCGGGACAGGGGGTATAGCAATCAGCCCCAGCATTTT
NA	TRBV9	TRBJ2-1	NA	CASSVEVISYNEQFF	TGTGCCAGCAGCGTAGAGGTGATCTCCTACAATGAGCAGTTCTTC
NA	TRBV29-1	TRBJ2-7	NA	CSVFLNEQYF	TGCAGCGTTTTCCTCAATGAGCAGTACTTC
few	TRBV5-1	TRBJ2-3	TRBD1	CASSLALDRRTDAQYF	TGCGCCAGCAGCTTGGCCCTGGACAGGCGCACAGATGCGCAGTATTTT
NA	TRBV25-1	TRBJ1-5	NA	CASSHIRGPQHF	TGTGCCAGCAGTCACATCAGAGGGCCCCAGCATTTT
NA	TRBV20-1	TRBJ2-1	TRBD2	CSAHLAGADNEQFF	TGCAGTGCTCATCTAGCGGGAGCTGACAATGAGCAGTTCTTC
NA	TRBV3-1	TRBJ2-2	TRBD2	CASSQETSGGMNTGELFF	TGTGCCAGCAGCCAAGAAACCAGCGGGGGTATGAACACCGGGGAGCTGTTTTTT
NA	TRBV30	TRBJ2-1	TRBD1	CAWSEGGQWEQFF	TGTGCCTGGAGTGAAGGGGGACAGTGGGAGCAGTTCTTC
NA	TRBV5-1	TRBJ2-1	TRBD2	CASSLGGLSSTPFF	TGCGCCAGCAGCTTGGGGGGACTAAGCTCTACACCGTTCTTC
NA	TRBV28	TRBJ2-7	NA	CASSLNTFYEQYF	TGTGCCAGCAGTTTGAACACCTTCTACGAGCAGTACTTC
many	TRBV10-3	TRBJ1-5	NA	CATAGANQPQHF	TGTGCCACGGCGGGGGCCAATCAGCCCCAGCATTTT
many	TRBV2	TRBJ2-7	TRBD1	CATDRTGASNEQYF	TGTGCCACCGATAGGACAGGGGCCAGCAACGAGCAGTACTTC
NA	TRBV20-1	TRBJ2-1	TRBD2	CSARDRKSWTSGSRFRNEQFF	TGCAGTGCTAGAGATCGAAAATCATGGACTAGCGGGAGTCGCTTTAGGAATGAGCAGTTCTTC